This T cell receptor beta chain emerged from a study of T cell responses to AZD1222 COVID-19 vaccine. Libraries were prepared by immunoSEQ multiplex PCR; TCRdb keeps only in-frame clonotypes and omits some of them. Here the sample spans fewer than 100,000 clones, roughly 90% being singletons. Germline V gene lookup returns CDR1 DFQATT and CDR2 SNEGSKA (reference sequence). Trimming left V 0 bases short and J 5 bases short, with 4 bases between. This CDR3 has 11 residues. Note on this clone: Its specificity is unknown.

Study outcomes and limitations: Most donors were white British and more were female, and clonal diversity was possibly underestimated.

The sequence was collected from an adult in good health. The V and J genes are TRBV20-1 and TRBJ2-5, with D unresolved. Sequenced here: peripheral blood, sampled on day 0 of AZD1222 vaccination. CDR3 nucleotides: TGCAGTGCTAGAGATAGTGAGACCCAGTACTTC. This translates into CSARDSETQYF.